One sample yielded the 21 T cell receptor beta chains listed below, sequenced in a study of cytotoxic CD8 clonotypes in ibrutinib-treated CLL. Sequenced by immunoSEQ multiplex PCR; TCRdb stores in-frame clones only, minus some. The table lists around 50,000 clones, 56% of them singletons. The input for sequencing was PBMCs, taken after 24 months of ibrutinib treatment. The receptors come from a human donor with chronic lymphocytic leukemia.

This clone was found a few times. The rearrangement uses TRBV5-6 and TRBJ1-5; no clear D gene. The CDR3 totals 13 residues. Germline values: CDR1 SGHDT, CDR2 YYEEEE. Between the trimmed V and J ends, which lost 1 base and 2 bases, there was a span of 4 bases. CDR3 region: CASSLPGNQPQHF. The CDR3 nucleotides read TGTGCCAGCAGCTTGCCCGGCAATCAGCCCCAGCATTTT.

The CDR3 DNA reads TGTGCCAGCAGCCCCGGACGGGAGAACTATGGCTACACCTTC. It codes for CASSPGRENYGYTF. This rearrangement joins TRBV6-6 to TRBJ1-2; D gene unclear. Trimming shortened V by 6 bases and J by 2 bases, and 13 bases separated the two germline ends. The germline gives CDR1 MNHNY, CDR2 SVGAGI (reference sequence). This CDR3 has 14 amino acids.

This chain uses TRBV28 with TRBJ2-7, with no clear D. CDR3 length: 11 residues. V lost 3 bases and J lost 5, with 5 bases in between. Germline V gene sequence: CDR1 MDHEN, CDR2 SYDVKM. CDR3 DNA: TGTGCCAGCAGTTTGGGGAACGAGCAGTACTTC. Encoded protein: CASSLGNEQYF.

This clone was observed many times. This rearrangement joins TRBV28 to TRBJ1-2; D uncertain. The germline V gene encodes CDR1 MDHEN and CDR2 SYDVKM. The CDR3 length is 13 residues. Trimming took off 1 base at V and 2 bases at J, with 5 bases between the two ends. Here the CDR3 reads CASSLSANYGYTF. DNA of the CDR3: TGTGCCAGCAGTTTATCAGCCAACTATGGCTACACCTTC.

This chain joins TRBV4-1 and TRBJ2-7; the D gene is possibly TRBD1 (5 bases). V was shortened by 5 bases and J by 2 bases, with 16 bases between the two germline ends. The CDR3 is made up of 15 amino acids. Germline V CDR1 and CDR2: MGHRA, YSYEKL. CDR3 sequence: CASSWVDDRTYEQYF. The CDR3 region has the DNA TGCGCCAGCAGCTGGGTGGATGACAGAACCTACGAGCAGTACTTC.

The genes are TRBV7-8 and TRBJ2-1; 9 bases map to TRBD1. V gave up 5 bases and J gave up 3 bases; unmatched junction bases: 5. The CDR3 runs 15 residues. Germline V lookup: CDR1 SGHVS, CDR2 FQNEAQ. CDR3 region: CASSTQGAFYNEQFF. The CDR3 coding sequence is TGTGCCAGCAGCACACAGGGGGCTTTCTACAATGAGCAGTTCTTC.

The J gene is TRBJ2-5, the V gene TRBV29-1; D tentatively reads TRBD1 or TRBD2 (6 bases each). The CDR3 is 12 amino acids. CDR1 and CDR2 from the germline V gene are SQVTM and ANQGSEA. Trimming left V 6 bases short and J 7 bases short, with 15 bases between. CDR3 amino acids: CSVGTGGGTQYF. Written as DNA, the CDR3 is TGCAGCGTAGGTACCGGGGGCGGGACCCAGTACTTC.

This clone came up many times. The gene calls are TRBV28 and TRBJ2-1, with 8 positions matching TRBD2. The CDR3 consists of 12 residues. The germline V gene encodes CDR1 MDHEN and CDR2 SYDVKM. V lost 5 bases, J lost 16 bases, and 10 bases stayed unmatched. The CDR3, as DNA: TGTGCCAGCAGTCTGGAACCGGGACTAGAATTCTTC. Protein product: CASSLEPGLEFF.

This clone was counted a few times. The V gene is TRBV28, the J gene TRBJ2-7; D gene unclear. This CDR3 is 11 amino acids long. Germline V gene sequence: CDR1 MDHEN, CDR2 SYDVKM. The ends were cut back, 2 bases at V and 7 bases at J, with 6 bases in the middle. This CDR3 is CASSLGREQYF. The CDR3 bases are TGTGCCAGCAGTTTAGGGCGGGAGCAGTACTTC.

This chain uses TRBV10-2 with TRBJ2-7; D not resolved. V dropped 3 bases and J dropped 3 bases, with 6 bases sitting between them. The CDR3 contains 12 residues. The germline V gene encodes CDR1 WSHSY and CDR2 SAAADI. The CDR3 sequence: CASSEGFYEQYV. The CDR3 DNA sequence: TGCGCCAGCAGTGAAGGGTTCTACGAGCAGTACGTC.

A few counts support this clone. The rearrangement uses TRBV19 and TRBJ1-5; D not certain. Germline V CDR1 and CDR2: LNHDA, SQIVND (reference sequence). The CDR3 consists of 15 residues. V was trimmed by 5 bases and J by 7 bases, leaving 18 bases between them. The CDR3, as DNA: TGTGCCAGTAGTTTCCGGACGGGATCATGGCAGCCCCAGCATTTT. Residues: CASSFRTGSWQPQHF.

The rearrangement links TRBV5-6 to TRBJ2-5; the match to TRBD2 covers 11 bases. The CDR3 runs to 16 residues. The V and J ends lost 4 bases and 0 bases, in that order; junction bases with no gene match: 5. Germline V gene sequence: CDR1 SGHDT, CDR2 YYEEEE. CDR3 in amino acids: CASSHLAGGYQETQYF. CDR3 sequence (DNA): TGTGCCAGCAGCCACTTAGCGGGGGGGTACCAAGAGACCCAGTACTTC.

This clone was counted ten times or more. The gene calls are TRBV6-1 and TRBJ1-6, with D hard to call. Germline V gives CDR1 MNHNS, CDR2 SASEGT. Deletions cut 7 bases from V and 9 bases from J, with 13 bases between. The CDR3 consists of 13 residues. CDR3 region: CASTNQRRSPLHF. The CDR3, as DNA: TGTGCCAGCACCAACCAAAGGCGTTCACCCCTCCACTTT.

This clone has a handful of counts. The chain combines TRBV19 with TRBJ2-6, with 8 positions matching TRBD2. Trimming removed 2 bases from V and 1 base from J; junction bases left unmatched: 7. The germline V gene encodes CDR1 LNHDA and CDR2 SQIVND (reference sequence). The CDR3 spans 18 residues. The chain's CDR3 is CASSIRTSGLSGANVLTF. CDR3 nucleotides: TGTGCCAGTAGTATACGCACTAGCGGACTTTCTGGGGCCAACGTCCTGACTTTC. Complete variable domain (other parts from reference TRBV19 and TRBJ2-6): DGGITQSPKYLFRKEGQNVTLSCEQNLNHDAMYWYRQDPGQGLRLIYYSQIVNDFQKGDIAEGYSVSREKKESFPLTVTSAQKNPTAFYLCASSIRTSGLSGANVLTFGAGSRLTVL.

This clone was detected only a few times. J is TRBJ1-5 and V is TRBV27; maybe TRBD1 (6 bases). The CDR3 has 13 amino acids. Germline CDR1 MNHEY, CDR2 SMNVEV (reference sequence). The V end was cut by 3 bases, the J end by 6 bases, with 9 bases between. CDR3 in DNA: TGTGCCAGCAGTTTGGGGGCATTTCAGCCCCAGCATTTT. Its translation is CASSLGAFQPQHF.

The chain uses TRBV5-6 and TRBJ1-2, with 8 bases lining up with TRBD1. V shed 4 bases and J 4 bases; nucleotides not matched to a gene: 6. CDR3 length: 14 residues. Germline CDR1 and CDR2: SGHDT and YYEEEE. CDR3 nucleotides: TGTGCCAGCAGCCCGGTGGGACAGGTCTATGGCTACACCTTC. Protein: CASSPVGQVYGYTF.

V is TRBV5-1 and J is TRBJ2-6; D may match TRBD1 or TRBD2 (5 bases each). The CDR3 loop spans 16 amino acids. V lost 0 bases and J 4 bases, leaving 11 bases between the germline ends. The germline V gene has CDR1 SGHRS and CDR2 YFSETQ. The CDR3 DNA reads as TGCGCCAGCAGCTTGGCCGGGGCGGCAGGGGCCAACGTCCTGACTTTC. It yields the protein CASSLAGAAGANVLTF.

This clone was seen more than once but under ten times. The V gene is TRBV7-2, the J gene TRBJ2-2, with unresolved D. Per germline, CDR1 SGHTA and CDR2 FQGNSA. The CDR3 is 16 residues long. V lost 5 bases and J lost 1, with 14 bases in between. CDR3 in amino acids: CASSPTRLLNTGELFF. The CDR3 DNA sequence: TGTGCCAGCAGCCCAACGCGTCTACTGAACACCGGGGAGCTGTTTTTT. Filled out from reference TRBV7-2 and TRBJ2-2, the complete variable domain reads GAGVSQSPSNKVTEKGKDVELRCDPISGHTALYWYRQSLGQGLEFLIYFQGNSAPDKSGLPSDRFSAERTGGSVSTLTIQRTQQEDSAVYLCASSPTRLLNTGELFFGEGSRLTVL.

This clone was counted ten times or more. The V call is TRBV5-5, the J call TRBJ2-1; D not certain. The CDR3 is made up of 13 amino acids. CDR1 and CDR2 from the germline V gene are SGHKS and YYEKEE (reference sequence). V dropped 4 bases and J dropped 8 bases, with 13 bases sitting between them. Here the CDR3 DNA reads TGTGCCAGCAGCAACGGATTCTTTGATGAGCAGTTCTTC. Protein sequence: CASSNGFFDEQFF.

This chain joins TRBV7-2 and TRBJ2-1, with 9 bases aligning to TRBD2. The J segment lost 13 bases and the V segment lost 4 bases, leaving 14 bases of the junction unmatched. Per the germline V gene, CDR1 is SGHTA and CDR2 is FQGNSA. The CDR3 consists of 15 residues. CDR3 nucleotide sequence: TGTGCCAGCAGCTCCAGAGGGTCCAGCGGGGGGTTCCAGTTCTTC. Protein product: CASSSRGSSGGFQFF.

In DNA, the CDR3 is TGCGCCAGCAGCTTGTCGAGGGCCCGGGAGACCCAGTACTTC. Its protein is CASSLSRARETQYF. The chain links TRBV5-1 to TRBJ2-5, with a possible D match to TRBD2 (5 bases). V was pared by 1 base and J by 5 bases, with 12 bases between. CDR1 and CDR2 (germline): SGHRS, YFSETQ. The CDR3 is 14 residues long. Full variable domain (outside the CDR3, taken from reference TRBV5-1 and TRBJ2-5): KAGVTQTPRYLIKTRGQQVTLSCSPISGHRSVSWYQQTPGQGLQFLFEYFSETQRNKGNFPGRFSGRQFSNSRSEMNVSTLELGDSALYLCASSLSRARETQYFGPGTRLLVL.